A single sample gave rise to the 21 T cell receptor beta chains below, sequenced in a study of shared clonotypes between healthy human individuals. TCRdb's table, derived via immunoSEQ multiplex PCR, lists solely in-frame clones and lacks some. The sample comprises 2 million to 2.5 million clones, roughly 90% of which are singletons, and about 0.36% rests with the top ten. The sequenced sample was naive CD4+ T cells from PBMCs. Subset here: CD45RA+ positively selected. The receptors were sampled from a young man in good health. Some clones in this sample may be carry-over from other donors' samples.

The rearrangement joins TRBV6-5 to TRBJ2-7, with 8 bases aligning to TRBD1. J lost 5 bases, V lost 0 bases, and 3 bases had no gene match. Looked up from germline, CDR1 is MNHEY and CDR2 is SVGAGI. This CDR3 has 14 amino acids. CDR3 in DNA: TGTGCCAGCAGTTACTCGGCGACAGGGGACGAGCAGTACTTC. Protein sequence: CASSYSATGDEQYF.

The chain joins TRBV28 to TRBJ2-5; 7 positions agree with TRBD1. The CDR3 runs to 11 residues. CDR1 MDHEN and CDR2 SYDVKM come from the germline V gene. Trimming removed 5 bases from V and 10 bases from J; junction bases left unmatched: 4. The CDR3 region has the DNA TGTGCCAGCAGTCCCCGGACAGGCCAGTACTTC. It specifies CASSPRTGQYF.

The chain employs TRBV29-1 and TRBJ2-7, with 8 bases aligning to TRBD1. The CDR3 is made up of 16 amino acids. The V segment lost 4 bases and the J segment 0 bases; nucleotides outside the gene matches: 11. Looked up from germline, CDR1 is SQVTM and CDR2 is ANQGSEA. CDR3 loop: CSVVLPPGGPSYEQYF. Written as DNA, the CDR3 is TGCAGCGTTGTGCTTCCCCCAGGGGGCCCCTCCTACGAGCAGTACTTC.

The chain carries TRBV5-1 and TRBJ1-5; D is undetermined. Germline V gene lookup returns CDR1 SGHRS and CDR2 YFSETQ. There are 14 residues in the CDR3. V was pared by 5 bases and J by 5 bases, with 14 bases between. The CDR3 DNA follows: TGCGCCAGCAGTACCTCTAAAGGTGATCAGCCCCAGCATTTT. Translation gives CASSTSKGDQPQHF.

This chain links TRBV18 with TRBJ2-1; 12 positions agree with TRBD2. J lost 4 bases, V lost 0 bases, and 1 base had no gene match. The CDR3 is 16 amino acids. Germline values: CDR1 KGHSH, CDR2 LQKENI. The CDR3 loop is CASSPPTSGRYNEQFF. Written as DNA, the CDR3 is TGTGCCAGCTCACCACCGACTAGCGGGAGATACAATGAGCAGTTCTTC.

This chain uses TRBV5-6 with TRBJ2-5, with D perhaps assigned TRBD1 or TRBD2 (5 bases each). CDR3 length: 13 residues. Trimming left V 7 bases short and J 5 bases short, with 15 bases between. Germline CDR1 reads SGHDT; CDR2 reads YYEEEE. The CDR3 DNA follows: TGTGCCAGCGAAACAAGGGGCGGGGAGACCCAGTACTTC. Its protein product is CASETRGGETQYF.

This clone was seen once. The V call is TRBV6-5, the J call TRBJ2-1; D is possibly TRBD2 (5 bases). Germline loops: CDR1 MNHEY, CDR2 SVGAGI. The CDR3 loop spans 13 amino acids. V gave up 6 bases and J gave up 4 bases, with 10 bases separating them. Here the CDR3 reads CASRADPYNEQFF. The DNA for the CDR3 is TGTGCCAGCAGAGCGGACCCTTACAATGAGCAGTTCTTC.

V usage is TRBV6-1 and J usage is TRBJ2-1, with no clear D. The length of the CDR3 is 15 residues. With 4 bases removed from V and 0 bases from J, the gap between germline ends came to 10 bases. Germline assignment: CDR1 MNHNS and CDR2 SASEGT. CDR3 DNA sequence: TGTGCCAGCAGTGTAGCACAGAGCTCCTACAATGAGCAGTTCTTC. Protein product: CASSVAQSSYNEQFF.

The chain uses TRBV5-4 and TRBJ1-2; TRBD1 might be the D (6 bases). The germline gives CDR1 SGHNT, CDR2 YYREEE (reference sequence). Trimming left V 1 base short and J 8 bases short, with 18 bases between. CDR3 length: 15 amino acids. CDR3 loop: CASSLPGELSDGYTF. The CDR3 nucleotides are TGTGCCAGCAGCTTGCCAGGGGAGCTATCTGACGGCTACACCTTC.

The CDR3 sequence is CASSQGTGSNEQFF. CDR3 nucleotide sequence: TGCGCCAGCAGCCAAGGCACAGGGAGCAATGAGCAGTTCTTC. The chain uses TRBV4-1 and TRBJ2-1, with a possible D match to TRBD1 (6 bases). Germline values: CDR1 MGHRA, CDR2 YSYEKL. The CDR3 contains 14 residues. V lost 1 base, J lost 6 bases, and 10 bases lay in between.

As for this clone: The same CDR3 can be traced to other DNA sequences in this sample. V usage is TRBV5-1 and J usage is TRBJ2-7, with D possibly TRBD2 on 6 matching bases. This CDR3 contains 15 residues. Germline-derived CDR1 and CDR2 are SGHRS and YFSETQ. The germline V and J ends were trimmed by 5 bases and 2 bases, with 17 bases remaining between them. CDR3 protein: CASSSGLAGPYEQYF. DNA of the CDR3: TGCGCCAGCAGTTCCGGACTGGCGGGGCCCTACGAGCAGTACTTC.

The rearrangement joins TRBV7-9 to TRBJ2-1; 7 positions agree with TRBD2. The CDR3 totals 18 residues. In germline, CDR1 is SEHNR, CDR2 FQNEAQ (reference sequence). V lost 3 bases to trimming and J lost 0 bases; unmatched junction nucleotides: 11. The CDR3: CASSFQRERRSSYNEQFF. The CDR3 DNA is TGTGCCAGCAGCTTTCAGCGGGAAAGGAGGAGCTCCTACAATGAGCAGTTCTTC.

J is TRBJ1-2 and V is TRBV4-2, with D perhaps TRBD1 (6 bases). V was trimmed by 1 base and J by 5 bases, leaving 17 bases between them. CDR3 length: 16 amino acids. The germline V gene has CDR1 LGHNA and CDR2 YNFKEQ. Here the CDR3 DNA reads TGTGCCAGCAGCCAAGGTGCCGGACAGAGATTATATGGCTACACCTTC. Translation gives CASSQGAGQRLYGYTF.

The chain couples TRBV28 to TRBJ2-1; a possible D gene is TRBD2 (5 bases). V was pared by 5 bases and J by 4 bases, with 15 bases between. The V gene's germline CDR1 is MDHEN and CDR2 SYDVKM. The CDR3 has 15 amino acids. The CDR3 DNA reads TGTGCCAGCAGTCCAAGCGGAGAGGGTTACAATGAGCAGTTCTTC. Translation: CASSPSGEGYNEQFF.

The chain joins TRBV5-4 to TRBJ2-5, with 11 positions matching TRBD2. V was pared by 4 bases and J by 5 bases, with 10 bases of the junction left unmatched. Germline-derived CDR1 and CDR2 are SGHNT and YYREEE (reference sequence). The CDR3 is 16 amino acids. CDR3 region: CASSPGLAGFVETQYF. For the CDR3, the DNA is TGTGCCAGCAGCCCTGGACTAGCGGGTTTCGTTGAGACCCAGTACTTC.

This clone was detected once. The CDR3 sequence is CASSLSRGGGEKLFF. DNA for the CDR3: TGTGCCAGCAGTTTATCGAGGGGGGGCGGTGAAAAACTGTTTTTT. The chain carries TRBV27 and TRBJ1-4, with a weak D call TRBD1 (6 bases). Germline V gene sequence: CDR1 MNHEY, CDR2 SMNVEV (reference sequence). Trimming took off 0 bases at V and 7 bases at J, with 12 bases between the two ends. CDR3 length: 15 amino acids.

V usage is TRBV6-5 and J usage is TRBJ1-2, with D hard to call. The germline gives CDR1 MNHEY, CDR2 SVGAGI. The CDR3 is made up of 13 amino acids. Trimming shortened V by 3 bases and J by 6 bases, and 11 bases separated the two germline ends. DNA of the CDR3: TGTGCCAGCAGTTATAACGCCTTCCATGGCTACACCTTC. Amino acids: CASSYNAFHGYTF.

For the CDR3, the DNA is TGTGCCACCAGCAGCAGGGGGCCGAAAGGGGAGCAGTACTTC. Translation gives CATSSRGPKGEQYF. The rearrangement uses TRBV15 and TRBJ2-7, with TRBD1 matching over 8 bases. From germline, CDR1 is LNHNV and CDR2 YYDKDF (reference sequence). The trim removed 3 bases at V and 7 bases at J, leaving 8 bases unmatched. CDR3 length: 14 amino acids.

The rearrangement uses TRBV25-1 and TRBJ1-1, with TRBD1 matching over 9 bases. Germline CDR1 is MGHDK and CDR2 is SYGVNS. This CDR3 spans 15 amino acids. The V segment lost 3 bases and the J segment 10 bases; nucleotides outside the gene matches: 12. The CDR3 region is CASSDRSGTGIVAFF. In DNA, the CDR3 is TGTGCCAGCAGTGATCGTTCCGGGACAGGGATCGTAGCTTTCTTT. Filled out from reference TRBV25-1 and TRBJ1-1, the complete variable domain reads EADIYQTPRYLVIGTGKKITLECSQTMGHDKMYWYQQDPGMELHLIHYSYGVNSTEKGDLSSESTVSRIRTEHFPLTLESARPSHTSQYLCASSDRSGTGIVAFFGQGTRLTVV.

The chain employs TRBV4-2 and TRBJ1-6; D call uncertain. The V end lost 0 bases, the J end lost 6 bases, and 12 bases lay between the germline ends. This CDR3 contains 16 residues. Germline values: CDR1 LGHNA, CDR2 YNFKEQ. In DNA form, the CDR3 reads TGTGCCAGCAGCCAAGACAGGAGCAGATCTAATTCACCCCTCCACTTT. Its translation is CASSQDRSRSNSPLHF.

The J gene is TRBJ2-3, the V gene TRBV5-1; TRBD1 matches at 10 bases. V gave up 4 bases and J gave up 5 bases; unmatched junction bases: 4. The CDR3 runs to 14 residues. From germline, CDR1 is SGHRS and CDR2 YFSETQ. DNA of the CDR3: TGCGCCAGCAGCGGGGGACAGGGGAAAGATACGCAGTATTTT. Its translation: CASSGGQGKDTQYF.